Listed below are T cell receptor beta chains from one sample, sequenced in a study of T cell responses to AZD1222 COVID-19 vaccine. Method: immunoSEQ multiplex PCR; TCRdb's copy keeps in-frame clones and lacks some. The sample carries around 180,000 clones, over 80% recorded once. This specimen was peripheral blood, taken on day 0 of AZD1222 vaccination. These receptors came from an adult in good health. CDR3s include the opening cysteine and the closing phenylalanine or tryptophan. A D gene is named only where the DNA matches it firmly. The size entry is marked missing in some rows and otherwise reads once, few, many or a size class.

clone size: NA; V gene: TRBV28; D gene: TRBD1; J gene: TRBJ1-5; CDR3 DNA: TGTGCCAGCAGCCTGGGACAGGGTAATCAGCCCCAGCATTTT; CDR3 protein: CASSLGQGNQPQHF
clone size: NA; V gene: TRBV18; D gene: TRBD2; J gene: TRBJ2-7; CDR3 DNA: TGTGCCAGCTCAGCAGCGGGGGGCCCCTACGAGCAGTACTTC; CDR3 protein: CASSAAGGPYEQYF
clone size: NA; V gene: TRBV6-1; D gene: TRBD1; J gene: TRBJ1-5; CDR3 DNA: TGTGCCAGCAGTGATGGGCAGGGGGCGGGTCAGCCCCAGCATTTT; CDR3 protein: CASSDGQGAGQPQHF
clone size: NA; V gene: TRBV28; D gene: NA; J gene: TRBJ2-2; CDR3 DNA: TGTGCCAGCAGTTTTGGGACCCTGAACACCGGGGAGCTGTTTTTT; CDR3 protein: CASSFGTLNTGELFF
clone size: few; V gene: TRBV5-1; D gene: TRBD2; J gene: TRBJ2-5; CDR3 DNA: TGCGCCAGCAGCCCCCGCCCTAGCGGAGAAGAGACCCAGTACTTC; CDR3 protein: CASSPRPSGEETQYF
clone size: NA; V gene: TRBV29-1; D gene: TRBD1; J gene: TRBJ1-2; CDR3 DNA: TGCAGCGTTGAGATCGGGACAGGGGGCTCCTATGGCTACACCTTC; CDR3 protein: CSVEIGTGGSYGYTF
clone size: NA; V gene: TRBV19; D gene: NA; J gene: TRBJ1-2; CDR3 DNA: TGTGCCAGTAGCCCTGCCCCAGCTAACTATGGCTACACCTTC; CDR3 protein: CASSPAPANYGYTF
clone size: NA; V gene: TRBV5-4; D gene: NA; J gene: TRBJ1-2; CDR3 DNA: TGTGCCAGCAGCTTGGTGGGGGCGGACTATGGCTACACCTTC; CDR3 protein: CASSLVGADYGYTF
clone size: NA; V gene: TRBV3-1/TRBV3-2; D gene: NA; J gene: TRBJ1-1; CDR3 DNA: TGTGCCAGCAGCCAAGACAGAAGCGCTTTCTTT; CDR3 protein: CASSQDRSAFF
clone size: NA; V gene: TRBV6-1; D gene: NA; J gene: TRBJ2-3; CDR3 DNA: TGTGCCAGCAGTGAAATCCGGGGGTTAAGCACAGATACGCAGTATTTT; CDR3 protein: CASSEIRGLSTDTQYF
clone size: NA; V gene: TRBV4-1; D gene: NA; J gene: TRBJ2-2; CDR3 DNA: TGCGCCAGCAGCCAAGAGGCGGGTATTACCGGGGAGCTGTTTTTT; CDR3 protein: CASSQEAGITGELFF
clone size: NA; V gene: TRBV11-2; D gene: NA; J gene: TRBJ1-3; CDR3 DNA: TGTGCCAGCAGCCTAGGTTTGGCCTCTGGAAACACCATATATTTT; CDR3 protein: CASSLGLASGNTIYF
clone size: NA; V gene: TRBV3-1/TRBV3-2; D gene: TRBD1; J gene: TRBJ2-7; CDR3 DNA: TGTGCCAGCAGCCAAGATTCAGGGGGAAGCTCCTACGAGCAGTACTTC; CDR3 protein: CASSQDSGGSSYEQYF
clone size: NA; V gene: TRBV19; D gene: TRBD1; J gene: TRBJ1-2; CDR3 DNA: TGTGCCAGTAGATCAGGACAGGGAGCGTATGGCTACACCTTC; CDR3 protein: CASRSGQGAYGYTF
clone size: NA; V gene: TRBV28; D gene: NA; J gene: TRBJ1-2; CDR3 DNA: TGTGCCAGCAGGACAGCGGGGGAGCACTATGGCTACACCTTC; CDR3 protein: CASRTAGEHYGYTF
clone size: NA; V gene: TRBV4-2; D gene: TRBD1; J gene: TRBJ2-7; CDR3 DNA: TGTGCCAGCAGCCAAGCCTCCGGACAGGGGACCTACGAGCAGTACTTC; CDR3 protein: CASSQASGQGTYEQYF
clone size: NA; V gene: TRBV7-2; D gene: TRBD1; J gene: TRBJ1-5; CDR3 DNA: TGTGCCAGCAGCCTTGACAGGGGTCAGCCCCAGCATTTT; CDR3 protein: CASSLDRGQPQHF
clone size: NA; V gene: TRBV18; D gene: TRBD2; J gene: TRBJ2-2; CDR3 DNA: TGTGCCAGCTCACCCGGGACTAGCGGGGCCACCACGAACACCGGGGAGCTGTTTTTT; CDR3 protein: CASSPGTSGATTNTGELFF
clone size: NA; V gene: TRBV14; D gene: NA; J gene: TRBJ2-7; CDR3 DNA: TGTGCCAGCAGCCAAGAGGCCCGCTCAAGCGAGCAGTACTTC; CDR3 protein: CASSQEARSSEQYF
clone size: NA; V gene: TRBV6-1; D gene: NA; J gene: TRBJ1-5; CDR3 DNA: TGTGCCAGCAGTGAAAGAGTATGGGCGGCTAGGGATCAGCCCCAGCATTTT; CDR3 protein: CASSERVWAARDQPQHF
clone size: NA; V gene: TRBV10-2; D gene: NA; J gene: TRBJ1-3; CDR3 DNA: TGCGCCAGCGGCAGGGGTACTGATGGAAACACCATATATTTT; CDR3 protein: CASGRGTDGNTIYF
clone size: NA; V gene: TRBV5-1; D gene: NA; J gene: TRBJ2-2; CDR3 DNA: TGCGCCAGCAGCTTGGGCGACTGGACCGGGGAGCTGTTTTTT; CDR3 protein: CASSLGDWTGELFF
clone size: NA; V gene: TRBV3-1/TRBV3-2; D gene: TRBD1; J gene: TRBJ1-2; CDR3 DNA: TGTGCCAGCAGCCACCGGGACAGGGGTGGAGGCTACACCTTC; CDR3 protein: CASSHRDRGGGYTF
clone size: NA; V gene: TRBV6-6; D gene: TRBD2; J gene: TRBJ2-7; CDR3 DNA: TGTGCCAGCAGGGGGGGGATCTTCTCCCCTTACGAGCAGTACTTC; CDR3 protein: CASRGGIFSPYEQYF
clone size: NA; V gene: TRBV28; D gene: NA; J gene: TRBJ2-7; CDR3 DNA: TGTGCCAGCAGTCTTTTGTCTGGTATCTACGAGCAGTACTTC; CDR3 protein: CASSLLSGIYEQYF
clone size: NA; V gene: TRBV5-6; D gene: TRBD1; J gene: TRBJ1-5; CDR3 DNA: TGTGCCAGCCAGGGGGGAATTAGCAATCAGCCCCAGCATTTT; CDR3 protein: CASQGGISNQPQHF
clone size: NA; V gene: TRBV6-6; D gene: TRBD2; J gene: TRBJ2-2; CDR3 DNA: TGTGCCAGCAGTCACCGGGCGGGGGGGCCTATACGGCTCGTCACCGGGGAGCTGTTTTTT; CDR3 protein: CASSHRAGGPIRLVTGELFF
clone size: NA; V gene: TRBV19; D gene: NA; J gene: TRBJ2-1; CDR3 DNA: TGTGCCAGTAGTATAATGGGCGGAGGGGGCCCATTCTACAATGAGCAGTTCTTC; CDR3 protein: CASSIMGGGGPFYNEQFF
clone size: NA; V gene: TRBV28; D gene: NA; J gene: TRBJ1-1; CDR3 DNA: TGTGCCAGCAACTCCCAGCCGAACACTGAAGCTTTCTTT; CDR3 protein: CASNSQPNTEAFF
clone size: NA; V gene: TRBV6-1; D gene: NA; J gene: TRBJ1-6; CDR3 DNA: TGTGCCAGCAGTGTAGCGGGGCCAGATGGGGCCCTCCACTTT; CDR3 protein: CASSVAGPDGALHF
clone size: once; V gene: TRBV3-1/TRBV3-2; D gene: NA; J gene: TRBJ1-2; CDR3 DNA: TGTGCCAGCAGCCAAGAACAGGGACGGTACTATGGCTACACCTTC; CDR3 protein: CASSQEQGRYYGYTF
clone size: NA; V gene: TRBV2; D gene: NA; J gene: TRBJ1-6; CDR3 DNA: TGTGCCAGCAGTGTGTTGGGAGGGGGTTCACCCCTCCACTTT; CDR3 protein: CASSVLGGGSPLHF